A selection of T cell receptor beta chains follows, all from one sample in a study of breast tumors, draining lymph nodes, adjacent tissues. Each CDR3 protein is one row after TCRdb ran MiXCR on the multiplex PCR reads. The sample holds approximately 150,000 distinct CDR3 sequences, 33% seen once. Sequencing was performed on axillary lymph node tissue. The origin of the receptors is a female donor with breast cancer. Some clones in this sample may be carry-over from other donors' samples. Each CDR3 is given with its conserved first and last residue. Size is omitted from some rows. Given values are once, few, many or a class for expanded clones.

v_gene | abundance | CDR3aa
TRBV7-9 | few | CASSLGRGIRTEAFF
TRBV20-1 | NA | CSARARRGEQFF
TRBV14 | many | CASSQRTGSSGANVLTF
TRBV6-5 | many | CASSYAIAGWEETQYF
TRBV24-1 | NA | CATSARGGTSGGSSYNEQFF
TRBV27 | few | CASSLSSLAGVIGELFF
TRBV28 | NA | CASSLPGQGFYGYTF
TRBV4-1 | many | CANSQGTLAGTQYF
TRBV29-1 | many | CSVEEAVAALHEQFF
TRBV28 | NA | CASSLYSPRDRGQDTQYF
TRBV3-1 | many | CASSQPYTDTQYF
TRBV20-1 | few | CSARVARGSNTEAFF
TRBV12-3/TRBV12-4 | NA | CASRGIGANVLTF
TRBV7-9 | NA | CASSKGEVSPNTEAFF
TRBV7-9 | many | CASSLAGRGADTQYF
TRBV18 | many | CASSPISQSYEQYF
TRBV5-1 | many | CASSLDGAGELFF
TRBV19 | many | CASSPGTSNNEQFF
TRBV5-8 | many | CASSLQGWGSMGGNQPQHF
TRBV7-2 | many | CASSRAGPRGFSEQYF
TRBV5-1 | many | CASSLMGAADTQYF
TRBV20-1 | once | CSASSTGTGSKYGYTF
TRBV7-2 | NA | CASSLVIDRGREKLFF
TRBV7-6 | NA | CASSPSTGAASGYPF
TRBV27 | NA | CASSHPGTSSTDTQYF
TRBV7-9 | NA | CASSPTLGYTF
TRBV14 | NA | CASSRGRRGPMVKEQETQYF
TRBV20-1 | many | CSAGPLAGLGETQYF
TRBV7-9 | NA | CASRDLGRTDTQYF
TRBV6-2/TRBV6-3 | NA | CASMVLSPTGANEQFF
TRBV12-3/TRBV12-4 | many | CASSPRLAVYNEQFF
TRBV28 | NA | CASSLLYQEQYF
TRBV4-1 | many | CASSHGPRDEQYF
TRBV30 | NA | CAWSADRVSNDKLVF
TRBV24-1 | many | CATSGWGQGINQPQHF
TRBV20-1 | many | CSAPAGGYTDTQYF
TRBV10-3 | many | CATSGQVSTDTQYF
TRBV2 | many | CASMEKAGVGYNEQFF
TRBV6-1 | NA | CASSEGGWETQYF
TRBV6-1 | many | CASSEERSGPRTNTIYF
TRBV2 | many | CASSLGEIYSNQPQHF
TRBV15 | NA | CATSPTTTRGTEAFF
TRBV11-2 | NA | CASSFGLNTDTQYF
TRBV7-9 | NA | CASNSYNVLTF
TRBV24-1 | many | CATSDFHQGHETQYF
TRBV24-1 | many | CATSDPRTGGQPQHF
TRBV14 | many | CASSQDWAGVSTDTQYF
TRBV20-1 | many | CSARGVVAGGRDTQYF
TRBV7-2 | many | CASSFRQSTDTQYF
TRBV6-6 | many | CASKDGLASYEQYF
TRBV27 | NA | CASSLGLDSYNEQFF
TRBV7-2 | many | CASSLTPTQYF
TRBV12-3/TRBV12-4 | many | CASSRTGAGNTIYF
TRBV24-1 | many | CALKQPGTAAGGPNYGYTF
TRBV19 | many | CASSIGRVNEKLFF
TRBV9 | NA | CASSELAGARNEQYF
TRBV7-9 | many | CASSLGEGTQYF
TRBV19 | once | CASSRDRNTGKLFF
TRBV6-1 | many | CASSETAGNYGYTF